This is a list of T cell receptor beta chains from one sample in a study of blood T cell repertoires in COVID-19. Assay used: immunoSEQ multiplex PCR; TCRdb lists only in-frame clones, some missing. The data show roughly 250,000 clones, nearly 90% seen once. The sample comprised peripheral blood. Receptors were obtained from a woman aged 25 to 45 with acute or convalescent COVID-19. CDR3s leave out the opening cysteine and the closing phenylalanine or tryptophan. Fields, in order: clone size, J gene, CDR3 length, V gene, CDR3 protein. A row's size may be missing; if present it is once, few, many or a size class.

abundance: .
j_gene: TRBJ1-5
len: 11
v_gene: TRBV30
CDR3aa: AWSVSSNQPQH

abundance: .
j_gene: TRBJ2-7
len: 12
v_gene: TRBV27
CDR3aa: ASSLAHRGREQY

abundance: .
j_gene: TRBJ2-7
len: 12
v_gene: TRBV25-1
CDR3aa: ASNPTSGRTEQY

abundance: .
j_gene: TRBJ1-1
len: 14
v_gene: TRBV4-2
CDR3aa: ASNELLSGGATGAF

abundance: .
j_gene: TRBJ2-1
len: 12
v_gene: TRBV11-2
CDR3aa: ASSSLSGSNEQF

abundance: .
j_gene: TRBJ2-3
len: 13
v_gene: TRBV6-5
CDR3aa: ASSYSGQGADTQY

abundance: .
j_gene: TRBJ2-3
len: 11
v_gene: TRBV30
CDR3aa: AWSAYSGNTQY

abundance: .
j_gene: TRBJ2-2
len: 13
v_gene: TRBV19
CDR3aa: ASSMTTGDTGELF

abundance: .
j_gene: TRBJ1-2
len: 11
v_gene: TRBV29-1
CDR3aa: SVASQGGYGYT

abundance: .
j_gene: TRBJ2-3
len: 14
v_gene: TRBV18
CDR3aa: ASSPRDRGGTDTQY

abundance: .
j_gene: TRBJ2-7
len: 13
v_gene: TRBV7-9
CDR3aa: ASSLVTGMGYEQY

abundance: once
j_gene: TRBJ1-1
len: 12
v_gene: TRBV27
CDR3aa: ASSLQVLNTEAF

abundance: .
j_gene: TRBJ2-1
len: 15
v_gene: TRBV9
CDR3aa: ASSVVDGSGSYNEQF

abundance: few
j_gene: TRBJ1-1
len: 10
v_gene: TRBV29-1
CDR3aa: SVVLSYTEAF

abundance: .
j_gene: TRBJ2-5
len: 12
v_gene: TRBV11-3
CDR3aa: ASSLGSGKETQY

abundance: .
j_gene: TRBJ2-7
len: 16
v_gene: TRBV7-9
CDR3aa: ASSPAKGSSGGIYEQY

abundance: .
j_gene: TRBJ1-5
len: 11
v_gene: TRBV25-1
CDR3aa: ASSGTAYQPQH

abundance: once
j_gene: TRBJ1-1
len: 13
v_gene: TRBV10-3
CDR3aa: AISESQGPNTEAF

abundance: once
j_gene: TRBJ1-4
len: 13
v_gene: TRBV5-4
CDR3aa: ASSLQQERNEKLF

abundance: .
j_gene: TRBJ2-7
len: 13
v_gene: TRBV7-8
CDR3aa: ASSLQLAGGREQY

abundance: .
j_gene: TRBJ1-5
len: 13
v_gene: TRBV5-1
CDR3aa: ASSWTGSSNQPQH

abundance: .
j_gene: TRBJ1-2
len: 10
v_gene: TRBV29-1
CDR3aa: SVADRADGYT

abundance: .
j_gene: TRBJ2-5
len: 13
v_gene: TRBV18
CDR3aa: ASSPREGLWETQY